These T cell receptor beta chains were read from a single sample in a study of T cell changes during pregnancy in multiple sclerosis. The method was immunoSEQ multiplex PCR; TCRdb's version includes in-frame clones alone and lacks a portion of them. The sample has approximately 59,000 clones; just over 90% are singletons. Sequenced here: CD4+ T cells from peripheral blood mononuclear cells, sampled before pregnancy. Receptor source: a female donor with multiple sclerosis, enrolled in a pregnancy study. Both conserved end residues are part of each CDR3. A D gene is named only where the DNA matches it firmly. Not all rows give a size; the values are once, few, many and, for expanded clones, a class.

j_call: TRBJ1-1
v_call: TRBV28
clone_size: NA
d_call: NA
cdr3_nt: TGTGCCAGCAGTCTTGGACAGAGCCCGTTCATAGACTCGAACACTGAAGCTTTCTTT
cdr3_aa: CASSLGQSPFIDSNTEAFF

j_call: TRBJ2-7
v_call: TRBV7-2
clone_size: NA
d_call: TRBD2
cdr3_nt: TGTGCCAGCACTGATATGCTGGCGGGGGGTACAGGAGAGCAGTACTTC
cdr3_aa: CASTDMLAGGTGEQYF

j_call: TRBJ2-1
v_call: TRBV28
clone_size: NA
d_call: TRBD1
cdr3_nt: TGTGCCAGCAGTCTCACAGGGGGCCGCAATGAGCAGTTCTTC
cdr3_aa: CASSLTGGRNEQFF

j_call: TRBJ2-1
v_call: TRBV7-8
clone_size: NA
d_call: NA
cdr3_nt: TGTGCCAGCAGACAACAGTCTGGGGGCGGCCTTCCCTCCTACAATGAGCAGTTCTTC
cdr3_aa: CASRQQSGGGLPSYNEQFF

j_call: TRBJ2-3
v_call: TRBV7-3
clone_size: NA
d_call: NA
cdr3_nt: TGTGCCAGCAGCTTACGGGGGTACACAGATACGCAGTATTTT
cdr3_aa: CASSLRGYTDTQYF

j_call: TRBJ2-1
v_call: TRBV9
clone_size: NA
d_call: TRBD2
cdr3_nt: TGTGCCAGCAGCGTCAGACTAGCGGGAGGCTACAATGAGCAGTTCTTC
cdr3_aa: CASSVRLAGGYNEQFF

j_call: TRBJ1-5
v_call: TRBV27
clone_size: NA
d_call: TRBD1
cdr3_nt: TGTGCCAGCAGTTTATGGGCGGACAGGGGAGGGCAGCCCCAGCATTTT
cdr3_aa: CASSLWADRGGQPQHF

j_call: TRBJ1-1
v_call: TRBV2
clone_size: NA
d_call: TRBD1
cdr3_nt: TGTGCCAGCAGTGCCGAGACAGGGGTAGGCACTGAAGCTTTCTTT
cdr3_aa: CASSAETGVGTEAFF

j_call: TRBJ2-1
v_call: TRBV6-5
clone_size: NA
d_call: TRBD2
cdr3_nt: TGTGCCAGCAGTGGAAGCGGGAGGGCCGGTGAGCAGTTCTTC
cdr3_aa: CASSGSGRAGEQFF

j_call: TRBJ2-7
v_call: TRBV5-1
clone_size: NA
d_call: TRBD2
cdr3_nt: TGCGCCAGCAGCCCTCCGACTAGCCCCCACGAGCAGTACTTC
cdr3_aa: CASSPPTSPHEQYF

j_call: TRBJ2-3
v_call: TRBV4-1
clone_size: NA
d_call: TRBD2
cdr3_nt: TGCGCCAGCAGCCAAGTTCCCCTAACTAGCGGGAGTAGAGATACGCAGTATTTT
cdr3_aa: CASSQVPLTSGSRDTQYF

j_call: TRBJ2-4
v_call: TRBV7-2
clone_size: once
d_call: NA
cdr3_nt: TGTGCCAGCAGCCCAAGGGGGGGTGATGGACTAGCCAAAAACATTCAGTACTTC
cdr3_aa: CASSPRGGDGLAKNIQYF

j_call: TRBJ2-7
v_call: TRBV7-2
clone_size: NA
d_call: NA
cdr3_nt: TGTGCCAGCAGCTTAGCAGGGGGAGGGGGGGCCTACGAGCAGTACTTC
cdr3_aa: CASSLAGGGGAYEQYF

j_call: TRBJ2-1
v_call: TRBV19
clone_size: NA
d_call: TRBD2
cdr3_nt: TGTGCCAGTAGTATAGATTCGGGGGGGCAGTACAATGAGCAGTTCTTC
cdr3_aa: CASSIDSGGQYNEQFF

j_call: TRBJ1-3
v_call: TRBV18
clone_size: NA
d_call: TRBD1
cdr3_nt: TGTGCCAGCTCACCATTGGGACAGGGGGCAGAGGCTGGAAACACCATATATTTT
cdr3_aa: CASSPLGQGAEAGNTIYF

j_call: TRBJ2-3
v_call: TRBV6-5
clone_size: NA
d_call: NA
cdr3_nt: TGTGCCAGCAGTTACCTGGGAGCTAGCACAGATACGCAGTATTTT
cdr3_aa: CASSYLGASTDTQYF

j_call: TRBJ2-2
v_call: TRBV25-1
clone_size: NA
d_call: NA
cdr3_nt: TGTGCCAGCAGTGAATCCGCCCGGGCGGGCACCGGGGAGCTGTTTTTT
cdr3_aa: CASSESARAGTGELFF

j_call: TRBJ2-7
v_call: TRBV18
clone_size: once
d_call: NA
cdr3_nt: TGTGCCAGCTCACCACCTATACAGAGCTCCTACGAGCAGTACTTC
cdr3_aa: CASSPPIQSSYEQYF

j_call: TRBJ2-2
v_call: TRBV5-1
clone_size: NA
d_call: TRBD2
cdr3_nt: TGCGCCAGCAGCTTGGTGGCGGGGGTCACCGGGGAGCTGTTTTTT
cdr3_aa: CASSLVAGVTGELFF

j_call: TRBJ1-4
v_call: TRBV11-3
clone_size: NA
d_call: TRBD1
cdr3_nt: TGTGCCAGCAGTCGCGGTCAGGGGGCACCTAATGAAAAACTGTTTTTT
cdr3_aa: CASSRGQGAPNEKLFF

j_call: TRBJ2-7
v_call: TRBV4-3
clone_size: NA
d_call: TRBD2
cdr3_nt: TGCGCCAGCAGCCAAGGACTAGCGGCGGGTCGAACCTACGAGCAGTACTTC
cdr3_aa: CASSQGLAAGRTYEQYF

j_call: TRBJ1-1
v_call: TRBV29-1
clone_size: NA
d_call: TRBD1
cdr3_nt: TGCAGCGTAAAGGGACAGTTGAACACTGAAGCTTTCTTT
cdr3_aa: CSVKGQLNTEAFF

j_call: TRBJ2-2
v_call: TRBV9
clone_size: once
d_call: TRBD2
cdr3_nt: TGTGCCAGCAGCCAAACTAGCGGGAGGGTTTCCACCGGGGAGCTGTTTTTT
cdr3_aa: CASSQTSGRVSTGELFF

j_call: TRBJ1-2
v_call: TRBV6-1
clone_size: NA
d_call: TRBD1
cdr3_nt: TGTGCCAGCAGTGGGCAGGGGGCCACCTCTATGAGCTACACCTTC
cdr3_aa: CASSGQGATSMSYTF

j_call: TRBJ1-4
v_call: TRBV7-9
clone_size: NA
d_call: NA
cdr3_nt: TGTGCCAGCAGCACAGATTTGGGCAGGTATCATGAAAAACTGTTTTTT
cdr3_aa: CASSTDLGRYHEKLFF

j_call: TRBJ2-5
v_call: TRBV6-1
clone_size: NA
d_call: NA
cdr3_nt: TGTGCCAGCAGTGAAAGGGTTAGCATTACGGGGTTCCCGCAAGAGACCCAGTACTTC
cdr3_aa: CASSERVSITGFPQETQYF

j_call: TRBJ2-5
v_call: TRBV18
clone_size: NA
d_call: NA
cdr3_nt: TGTGCCAGCTCGATCCAGGGTGCCCGGGAGACCCAGTACTTC
cdr3_aa: CASSIQGARETQYF